A single sample gave rise to the 20 T cell receptor beta chains below, sequenced in a study of T cell changes during pregnancy in multiple sclerosis. Repertoires were generated with immunoSEQ multiplex PCR, while TCRdb's copy carries only in-frame clones and drops some. In the table there are around 35,000 clones, 90% of which are singletons. This specimen was CD8+ T cells from peripheral blood mononuclear cells, taken before pregnancy. The receptor set was obtained from a female donor with multiple sclerosis, enrolled in a pregnancy study.

The CDR3: CASSIYGGTDTQYF. DNA for the CDR3: TGTGCCAGCAGCATTTACGGAGGCACAGATACGCAGTATTTT. This sequence joins TRBV9 and TRBJ2-3; D gene unclear. Germline CDR1 is SGDLS and CDR2 is YYNGEE. With 4 bases removed from V and 1 base from J, the gap between germline ends came to 10 bases. This CDR3 contains 14 residues.

This chain joins TRBV7-9 and TRBJ2-3, with D hard to call. Per the germline V gene, CDR1 is SEHNR and CDR2 is FQNEAQ (reference sequence). The CDR3 consists of 13 residues. V gave up 4 bases and J gave up 0 bases, with 5 bases separating them. The CDR3 nucleotides read TGTGCCAGCAGCTCCTCGAGCACAGATACGCAGTATTTT. Protein sequence: CASSSSSTDTQYF.

The V gene is TRBV6-5, the J gene TRBJ1-3; TRBD1 might be the D (5 bases). The CDR3 is 14 residues long. V gave up 2 bases and J gave up 4 bases, with 9 bases separating them. Looked up from germline, CDR1 is MNHEY and CDR2 is SVGAGI. CDR3 DNA: TGTGCCAGCAGTTACGGGGCGGGAGGAAACACCATATATTTT. It is translated as CASSYGAGGNTIYF.

The chain employs TRBV4-1 and TRBJ1-2, with TRBD1 matching over 7 bases. Trimming cost V 5 bases and J 2 bases; bases outside gene matches: 5. The CDR3 has 14 amino acids. CDR1 is MGHRA, CDR2 YSYEKL, per germline. CDR3 nucleotide sequence: TGCGCCAGCAGCTGGGGACAGTCGAACTATGGCTACACCTTC. Translation: CASSWGQSNYGYTF.

The rearrangement uses TRBV19 and TRBJ2-7; D is possibly TRBD2 (5 bases). With 0 bases removed from V and 0 bases from J, the gap between germline ends came to 12 bases. CDR3 length equals 16 residues. In germline, CDR1 is LNHDA, CDR2 SQIVND (reference sequence). CDR3 in DNA: TGTGCCAGTAGTATAGACTCCGGACTGAACTCCTACGAGCAGTACTTC. As protein: CASSIDSGLNSYEQYF.

In this sample, this clone is medium-sized (0.01 to 0.1%). V usage is TRBV6-4 and J usage is TRBJ2-1; maybe TRBD2 (6 bases). Germline CDR1 and CDR2: MRHNA and SNTAGT. V lost 2 bases, J lost 6 bases, and 17 bases lay in between. This CDR3 has 16 amino acids. The CDR3 reads CASSDTAGRSSNEQFF. CDR3 coding DNA: TGTGCCAGCAGTGACACGGCAGGGAGGAGTAGCAATGAGCAGTTCTTC.

The chain uses TRBV7-9 and TRBJ1-4, with 7 bases identical to TRBD1. V gave up 1 base and J gave up 11 bases; unmatched junction bases: 1. The CDR3 is made up of 12 amino acids. Germline CDR1 is SEHNR and CDR2 is FQNEAQ (reference sequence). The CDR3 reads CASSLGGQKLFF. CDR3 bases: TGTGCCAGCAGCTTAGGGGGACAGAAACTGTTTTTT.

The rearrangement joins TRBV11-3 to TRBJ2-7; D uncertain. Germline lookup yields CDR1 SGHNT and CDR2 YENEEA. The CDR3 loop spans 14 amino acids. V lost 0 bases, J lost 2 bases, and 8 bases lay in between. CDR3 sequence: CASSLEYSPYEQYF. DNA for the CDR3: TGTGCCAGCAGCTTAGAGTATTCTCCCTACGAGCAGTACTTC.

Remarks on this clone: Possible read error: a much larger clone is one base away. This same CDR3 is encoded by further DNA sequences in the sample. V usage is TRBV6-4 and J usage is TRBJ2-1; 12 bases are a match to TRBD2. Germline CDR1 is MRHNA and CDR2 is SNTAGT. V lost 3 bases to trimming and J lost 4 bases; unmatched junction nucleotides: 1. The CDR3 runs to 15 residues. DNA of the CDR3: TGTGCCAGCAGTGAAGGACTAGCGGGGTACAATGAGCAGTTCTTC. Protein: CASSEGLAGYNEQFF.

The chain is built from TRBV19 and TRBJ2-5; D remains unclear. Germline lookup yields CDR1 LNHDA and CDR2 SQIVND (reference sequence). V was shortened by 4 bases and J by 8 bases, with 17 bases between the two germline ends. The CDR3 has 14 amino acids. The CDR3 loop reads CASSKLISPRTQYF. The CDR3 DNA sequence: TGTGCCAGTAGTAAATTAATATCCCCGAGAACCCAGTACTTC.

The chain recombines TRBV18 with TRBJ1-1; the match to TRBD1 covers 8 bases. The CDR3 length is 15 residues. CDR1 is KGHSH, CDR2 LQKENI, per germline. V dropped 0 bases and J dropped 5; count of bases not matched to a gene: 5. Here the CDR3 reads CASSPPGQGGTEAFF. In DNA, the CDR3 is TGTGCCAGCTCACCACCCGGACAGGGAGGGACTGAAGCTTTCTTT.

The chain is built from TRBV19 and TRBJ2-1; the match to TRBD1 covers 7 bases. The V segment lost 7 bases and the J segment 9 bases; nucleotides outside the gene matches: 6. CDR3 length: 12 residues. Germline assignment: CDR1 LNHDA and CDR2 SQIVND (reference sequence). CDR3 DNA: TGTGCCAGTATCACAGGGGTAGGTGAGCAGTTCTTC. This gives the protein CASITGVGEQFF.

This clone has just one count. The chain recombines TRBV5-1 with TRBJ2-1; TRBD2 aligns across 10 bases. The trim removed 4 bases at V and 10 bases at J, leaving 5 bases unmatched. The CDR3 runs to 13 residues. Germline V gene sequence: CDR1 SGHRS, CDR2 YFSETQ. CDR3 loop: CASSGTSGEEQFF. The CDR3, as DNA: TGCGCCAGCAGCGGTACTAGCGGGGAGGAGCAGTTCTTC.

This chain uses TRBV7-2 with TRBJ2-1; D possibly corresponds to TRBD2 (6 bases). V lost 5 bases and J 8 bases, leaving 28 bases between the germline ends. The V gene's germline CDR1 is SGHTA and CDR2 FQGNSA. This CDR3 spans 18 amino acids. The CDR3 nucleotides are TGTGCCAGCAGCCCCTACACAGCAGGACTACCCGCTTCGGATGAGCAGTTCTTC. Encoded protein: CASSPYTAGLPASDEQFF.

The genes are TRBV30 and TRBJ2-1; D gene unclear. CDR3 size: 15 residues. The V gene's germline CDR1 is GTSNPN and CDR2 SVGIG (reference sequence). V was trimmed by 2 bases and J by 4 bases, leaving 15 bases between them. CDR3 nucleotides: TGTGCCTGGAGTTCCCCCTCGGCGGTATACAATGAGCAGTTCTTC. Translating gives CAWSSPSAVYNEQFF.

This clone was seen a few times. This chain connects TRBV27 to TRBJ1-5, with D maybe TRBD1 (5 bases). Trimming stripped 2 bases from V and 4 bases from J, with 9 bases between. CDR1 is MNHEY, CDR2 SMNVEV, per germline (reference sequence). This CDR3 is built from 14 residues. CDR3 region: CASSLPGYNQPQHF. In DNA form, the CDR3 reads TGTGCCAGCAGTTTACCAGGGTATAATCAGCCCCAGCATTTT.

This rearrangement joins TRBV27 to TRBJ2-7; 9 positions match TRBD1. The junction had 9 bases not matched to a gene; V was cut back by 1 base and J by 2 bases. Germline CDR1 reads MNHEY; CDR2 reads SMNVEV (reference sequence). This CDR3 has 17 residues. Written as DNA, the CDR3 is TGTGCCAGCAGTTTATATGGGCGGACAGGGGTCCCCTACGAGCAGTACTTC. It yields the protein CASSLYGRTGVPYEQYF.

The chain links TRBV5-5 to TRBJ2-7; 8 positions match TRBD1. Trimming took 4 bases from V and 2 from J; bases not matched to a gene: 8. The CDR3 has 15 residues. Germline-derived CDR1 and CDR2 are SGHKS and YYEKEE (reference sequence). The DNA of the CDR3 is TGTGCCAGCAGCCCTGCTGGACAGGGTCCCTACGAGCAGTACTTC. Residues: CASSPAGQGPYEQYF.

This rearrangement joins TRBV9 to TRBJ2-1; 12 bases agree with TRBD2. The J segment lost 7 bases and the V segment lost 4 bases, leaving 9 bases of the junction unmatched. The CDR3 consists of 16 residues. Germline-derived CDR1 and CDR2 are SGDLS and YYNGEE. This CDR3 is CASSLSVGLAGNEQFF. The CDR3 DNA follows: TGTGCCAGCAGCCTCTCTGTGGGACTAGCGGGTAATGAGCAGTTCTTC.

The V gene is TRBV27, the J gene TRBJ2-7; 7 bases fit TRBD2. V shed 4 bases and J 2 bases; nucleotides not matched to a gene: 2. The CDR3 is 13 residues long. From germline, CDR1 is MNHEY and CDR2 SMNVEV (reference sequence). This CDR3 is CASSSAGAYEQYF. CDR3 nucleotides: TGTGCCAGCAGTTCCGCGGGAGCCTACGAGCAGTACTTC.